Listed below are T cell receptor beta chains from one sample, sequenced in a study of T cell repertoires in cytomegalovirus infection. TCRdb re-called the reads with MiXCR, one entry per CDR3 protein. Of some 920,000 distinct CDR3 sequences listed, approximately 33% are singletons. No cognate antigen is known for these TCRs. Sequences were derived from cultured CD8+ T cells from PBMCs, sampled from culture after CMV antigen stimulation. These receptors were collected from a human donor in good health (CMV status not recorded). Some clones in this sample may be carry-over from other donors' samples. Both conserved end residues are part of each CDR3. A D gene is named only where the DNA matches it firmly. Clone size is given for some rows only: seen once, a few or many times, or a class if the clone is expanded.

CDR3 protein: CASSRGSTNEKLFF
CDR3 DNA: TGTGCCAGCAGTAGGGGTTCAACTAATGAAAAACTGTTTTTT
V gene: TRBV27
clone size: NA
D gene: NA
J gene: TRBJ1-4

CDR3 protein: CASSLAGSGDLQETQYF
CDR3 DNA: TGCGCCAGCAGCTTGGCCGGTAGCGGGGACCTCCAAGAGACCCAGTACTTC
V gene: TRBV5-1
clone size: few
D gene: TRBD2
J gene: TRBJ2-5

CDR3 protein: CASSLGQGARSYGYTF
CDR3 DNA: TGTGCCAGCAGTTTAGGACAGGGGGCGAGATCCTATGGCTACACCTTC
V gene: TRBV12-3/TRBV12-4
clone size: few
D gene: TRBD1
J gene: TRBJ1-2

CDR3 protein: CASSLTGAGSNYGYTF
CDR3 DNA: TGTGCCAGCAGTTTAACAGGGGCCGGTTCTAACTATGGCTACACCTTC
V gene: TRBV12-3/TRBV12-4
clone size: few
D gene: TRBD1
J gene: TRBJ1-2

CDR3 protein: CASSSTSGGPGNTQYF
CDR3 DNA: TGTGCCAGCAGCTCAACTAGCGGGGGCCCGGGGAATACGCAGTATTTT
V gene: TRBV7-9
clone size: NA
D gene: TRBD2
J gene: TRBJ2-3

CDR3 protein: CASSLQGDTGELFF
CDR3 DNA: TGTGCCAGCAGTTTACAGGGAGACACCGGGGAGCTGTTTTTT
V gene: TRBV28
clone size: few
D gene: NA
J gene: TRBJ2-2

CDR3 protein: CASRRDYTEAFF
CDR3 DNA: TGTGCCAGCAGGCGGGACTACACTGAAGCTTTCTTT
V gene: TRBV7-8
clone size: NA
D gene: NA
J gene: TRBJ1-1

CDR3 protein: CASSFKRESTDTQYF
CDR3 DNA: TGTGCCAGCAGCTTCAAGCGGGAGAGCACAGATACGCAGTATTTT
V gene: TRBV5-4
clone size: NA
D gene: TRBD2
J gene: TRBJ2-3

CDR3 protein: CASGSTGSGEQFF
CDR3 DNA: TGCGCCAGCGGATCGACAGGTTCGGGTGAGCAGTTCTTC
V gene: TRBV4-1
clone size: NA
D gene: NA
J gene: TRBJ2-1

CDR3 protein: CAIRVSRGADGELFF
CDR3 DNA: TGTGCCATCAGGGTTTCCAGAGGGGCGGACGGGGAGCTGTTTTTT
V gene: TRBV10-3
clone size: NA
D gene: NA
J gene: TRBJ2-2

CDR3 protein: CASSLGTGWVLNTEAFF
CDR3 DNA: TGTGCCAGCAGTTTGGGGACAGGGTGGGTACTGAACACTGAAGCTTTCTTT
V gene: TRBV28
clone size: few
D gene: TRBD1
J gene: TRBJ1-1

CDR3 protein: CASSDTTGYETQYF
CDR3 DNA: TGTGCCAGCTCCGACACTACAGGGTACGAGACCCAGTACTTC
V gene: TRBV7-9
clone size: NA
D gene: NA
J gene: TRBJ2-5

CDR3 protein: CASSHRDSSTDTQYF
CDR3 DNA: TGTGCCAGCAGCCACCGGGACAGCAGCACAGATACGCAGTATTTT
V gene: TRBV7-3
clone size: few
D gene: TRBD1
J gene: TRBJ2-3

CDR3 protein: CASSSPLEAKNIQYF
CDR3 DNA: TGTGCCAGCAGTTCGCCACTCGAAGCCAAAAACATTCAGTACTTC
V gene: TRBV6-1
clone size: many
D gene: NA
J gene: TRBJ2-4

CDR3 protein: CASSEGTVSNQPQHF
CDR3 DNA: TGTGCCAGCTCCGAGGGGACAGTCTCAAATCAGCCCCAGCATTTT
V gene: TRBV7-9
clone size: few
D gene: TRBD1
J gene: TRBJ1-5

CDR3 protein: CASVKTDTQYF
CDR3 DNA: TGTGCCAGCGTCAAAACAGATACGCAGTATTTT
V gene: TRBV6-6
clone size: NA
D gene: NA
J gene: TRBJ2-3

CDR3 protein: CASRDSLSTDTQYF
CDR3 DNA: TGTGCCAGCAGAGACAGCTTGAGCACAGATACGCAGTATTTT
V gene: TRBV28
clone size: few
D gene: NA
J gene: TRBJ2-3

CDR3 protein: CASSYSWNGYNEQFF
CDR3 DNA: TGTGCCAGCAGTTACTCTTGGAACGGTTACAATGAGCAGTTCTTC
V gene: TRBV6-2/TRBV6-3
clone size: few
D gene: NA
J gene: TRBJ2-1

CDR3 protein: CATETGTANTEAFF
CDR3 DNA: TGTGCCACCGAGACCGGGACAGCGAACACTGAAGCTTTCTTT
V gene: TRBV19
clone size: few
D gene: TRBD1
J gene: TRBJ1-1

CDR3 protein: CASSLIQAQETQYF
CDR3 DNA: TGTGCCAGCAGCTTGATACAGGCCCAAGAGACCCAGTACTTC
V gene: TRBV5-6
clone size: NA
D gene: NA
J gene: TRBJ2-5

CDR3 protein: CASRGPGKTQYF
CDR3 DNA: TGTGCCAGCAGGGGGCCCGGGAAGACCCAGTACTTC
V gene: TRBV12-3/TRBV12-4
clone size: NA
D gene: NA
J gene: TRBJ2-5

CDR3 protein: CASGLPSYRDNEQFF
CDR3 DNA: TGTGCTAGTGGTTTGCCAAGCTACAGGGACAATGAGCAGTTCTTC
V gene: TRBV12-5
clone size: few
D gene: NA
J gene: TRBJ2-1

CDR3 protein: CASSFLYRGIMNTEAFF
CDR3 DNA: TGTGCCAGCAGTTTTCTCTACAGGGGTATCATGAACACTGAAGCTTTCTTT
V gene: TRBV27
clone size: NA
D gene: TRBD1
J gene: TRBJ1-1

CDR3 protein: CASSLRHLQETQYF
CDR3 DNA: TGTGCCAGCAGTTTGCGACACCTCCAAGAGACCCAGTACTTC
V gene: TRBV28
clone size: NA
D gene: NA
J gene: TRBJ2-5

CDR3 protein: CASLPEGLHGYTF
CDR3 DNA: TGTGCCAGCCTCCCAGAGGGTCTCCATGGCTACACCTTC
V gene: TRBV7-9
clone size: NA
D gene: NA
J gene: TRBJ1-2

CDR3 protein: CASINRDRGLDGYTF
CDR3 DNA: TGTGCCAGCATTAACCGGGACAGGGGGCTAGATGGCTACACCTTC
V gene: TRBV6-5
clone size: NA
D gene: TRBD1
J gene: TRBJ1-2

CDR3 protein: CASSGRDGRSGANVLTF
CDR3 DNA: TGTGCCAGCAGCGGCCGGGACGGTAGGAGTGGGGCCAACGTCCTGACTTTC
V gene: TRBV7-9
clone size: NA
D gene: NA
J gene: TRBJ2-6

CDR3 protein: CASSFLIGTESTDTQYF
CDR3 DNA: TGTGCCAGCAGTTTCTTAATCGGGACAGAGAGCACAGATACGCAGTATTTT
V gene: TRBV28
clone size: few
D gene: TRBD1
J gene: TRBJ2-3

CDR3 protein: CASSAKSRERRGNTIYF
CDR3 DNA: TGTGCCAGCAGCGCCAAATCCAGGGAAAGGCGCGGAAACACCATATATTTT
V gene: TRBV9
clone size: few
D gene: NA
J gene: TRBJ1-3

CDR3 protein: CASQTGSGTGELFF
CDR3 DNA: TGTGCCAGCCAGACAGGGTCGGGCACCGGGGAGCTGTTTTTT
V gene: TRBV25-1
clone size: few
D gene: TRBD1
J gene: TRBJ2-2

CDR3 protein: CATKGGRGLGTEAFF
CDR3 DNA: TGTGCCACCAAAGGGGGTAGGGGGCTGGGCACTGAAGCTTTCTTT
V gene: TRBV15
clone size: few
D gene: TRBD1
J gene: TRBJ1-1

CDR3 protein: CASSSRGGLQETQYF
CDR3 DNA: TGTGCCAGCAGCTCCAGGGGCGGTCTACAAGAGACCCAGTACTTC
V gene: TRBV7-9
clone size: few
D gene: NA
J gene: TRBJ2-5

CDR3 protein: CASSVRGNTEAFF
CDR3 DNA: TGTGCCAGCAGCGTCAGGGGGAACACTGAAGCTTTCTTT
V gene: TRBV9
clone size: NA
D gene: NA
J gene: TRBJ1-1

CDR3 protein: CASRTGIYNSPLHF
CDR3 DNA: TGTGCCAGCAGGACCGGGATCTATAATTCACCCCTCCACTTT
V gene: TRBV5-6
clone size: NA
D gene: NA
J gene: TRBJ1-6

CDR3 protein: CASSLHRTDVWNTEAFF
CDR3 DNA: TGTGCCAGCAGCTTACACAGGACGGATGTTTGGAACACTGAAGCTTTCTTT
V gene: TRBV5-8
clone size: NA
D gene: NA
J gene: TRBJ1-1

CDR3 protein: CSAQGGMNTEAFF
CDR3 DNA: TGCAGCGCTCAGGGCGGCATGAACACTGAAGCTTTCTTT
V gene: TRBV29-1
clone size: NA
D gene: NA
J gene: TRBJ1-1

CDR3 protein: CASSLSSPILGNQPQHF
CDR3 DNA: TGTGCCAGCAGTTTATCCTCCCCGATCTTGGGCAATCAGCCCCAGCATTTT
V gene: TRBV27
clone size: NA
D gene: NA
J gene: TRBJ1-5

CDR3 protein: CASSQGVGQGVVLAGELFF
CDR3 DNA: TGCGCCAGCAGCCAAGGGGTTGGACAGGGGGTCGTTTTGGCCGGGGAGCTGTTTTTT
V gene: TRBV4-3
clone size: few
D gene: TRBD1
J gene: TRBJ2-2

CDR3 protein: CATSRDWPRAGGHNEQFF
CDR3 DNA: TGTGCCACCAGCAGAGATTGGCCCCGAGCGGGGGGTCACAATGAGCAGTTCTTC
V gene: TRBV15
clone size: NA
D gene: TRBD2
J gene: TRBJ2-1

CDR3 protein: CASSSGQGTRFFNEQFF
CDR3 DNA: TGTGCCAGCAGCTCCGGACAGGGGACGAGGTTTTTCAATGAGCAGTTCTTC
V gene: TRBV7-8
clone size: NA
D gene: TRBD1
J gene: TRBJ2-1

CDR3 protein: CASSYSGGAQPQHF
CDR3 DNA: TGTGCCAGCAGTTACTCTGGGGGGGCTCAGCCCCAGCATTTT
V gene: TRBV6-5
clone size: many
D gene: NA
J gene: TRBJ1-5